The clone carrying this TCR beta chain occurred a few times. The antigen is unknown. These data are taken from a study of beta chain features in type 1 diabetes. Study-wide findings and caveats: Type 1 diabetes patients had moderately but significantly shorter TCRB CDR3s in all four CD4+ subsets.

Expressed TCRB transcripts were sequenced because the entire RNA isolate underwent reverse transcription. Data came from immunoSEQ multiplex PCR; TCRdb stores just in-frame clones and leaves some out. Seen here are about 660,000 clones, over 12% observed once, and the top ten hold roughly 0.04%. Naive, central memory, regulatory and stem cell-like memory cells within the CD4+ compartment were sorted using CD45RO/CCR7/CD25/CD127/CD95/CD27. The receptor comes from a man between 18 and 29 years old with type 1 diabetes. The sequenced sample consisted of naive CD4+ T cells from blood.

In DNA, the CDR3 is TGCGCCAGCAGCTTGGAAGGGACAGGGGCGCAAGAGACCCAGTACTTC. Translated: CASSLEGTGAQETQYF. The genes are TRBV5-1 and TRBJ2-5; 10 nucleotides match TRBD1. Germline-derived CDR1 and CDR2 are SGHRS and YFSETQ. Losses at the gene ends were 0 bases for V and 2 bases for J; bases not matched to a gene: 4. This CDR3 has 16 residues.